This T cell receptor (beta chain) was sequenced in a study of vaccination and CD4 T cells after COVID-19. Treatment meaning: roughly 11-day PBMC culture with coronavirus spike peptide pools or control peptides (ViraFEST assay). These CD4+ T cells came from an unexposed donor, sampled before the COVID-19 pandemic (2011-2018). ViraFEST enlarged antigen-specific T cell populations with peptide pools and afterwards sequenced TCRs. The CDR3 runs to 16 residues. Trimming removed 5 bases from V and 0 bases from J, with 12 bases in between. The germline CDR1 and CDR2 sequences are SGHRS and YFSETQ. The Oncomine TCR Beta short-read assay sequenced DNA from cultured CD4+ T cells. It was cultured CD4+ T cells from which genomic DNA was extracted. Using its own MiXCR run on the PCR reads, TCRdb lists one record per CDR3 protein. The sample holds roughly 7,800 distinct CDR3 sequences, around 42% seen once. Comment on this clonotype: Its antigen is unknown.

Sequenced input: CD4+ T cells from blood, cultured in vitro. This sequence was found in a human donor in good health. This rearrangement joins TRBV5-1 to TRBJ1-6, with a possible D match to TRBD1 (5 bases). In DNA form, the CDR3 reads TGCGCCAGCAGGGGAGCAGACAGCTCCTATAATTCACCCCTCCACTTT. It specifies CASRGADSSYNSPLHF.